What follows describes a single T cell receptor beta chain. As yet, its antigen is unknown. This sample is drawn from a study of beta chain features in type 1 diabetes. The sequenced template was cDNA made from the entire isolated RNA. Method: immunoSEQ multiplex PCR; TCRdb's copy keeps in-frame clones and lacks some. The sample yields just over 450,000 clones, approximately 31% seen once. Broader study findings: Although PCR might favor shorter templates, it would do so equally in patients and controls. Moderate yet significant TCRB CDR3 shortening was seen in Type 1 diabetes patients in all four CD4+ subsets.

CDR1 and CDR2 from the germline V gene are MDHEN and SYDVKM. The germline V and J ends were trimmed by 7 bases and 0 bases, with 13 bases remaining between them. The CDR3 is 14 amino acids. The TCR comes from a man between 18 and 29 years old in good health. The chain has TRBV28 and TRBJ2-7; D not certain. The source material was naive CD4+ T cells from blood. CDR3 nucleotide sequence: TGTGCCAGCACCCCTCCTGGCAGCTCCTACGAGCAGTACTTC. It is translated as CASTPPGSSYEQYF. Complete variable domain (other parts from reference TRBV28 and TRBJ2-7): DVKVTQSSRYLVKRTGEKVFLECVQDMDHENMFWYRQDPGLGLRLIYFSYDVKMKEKGDIPEGYSVSREKKERFSLILESASTNQTSMYLCASTPPGSSYEQYFGPGTRLTVT.